This TCR beta chain stems from a study of regulatory T cells in long-lasting Graves disease. Study-wide findings and caveats: Persistent Graves' patients possessed reduced TCR diversity relative to recently diagnosed ones. Persistent disease samples used TRBV28, TRBJ1-2 and TRBJ2-5 preferentially.

The time point here: persistent/refractory GD, antithyroid drugs over 5 years with positive TRAb. The authors made the TCR library using RNA they extracted from PBMCs. Through Arm-PCR of CDR3 regions and iRepertoire HTBI primers, TCR beta libraries were built. Each CDR3 protein is one row after TCRdb ran MiXCR on the multiplex PCR reads. The data show 300,000 to 350,000 distinct CDR3 sequences, with around 20% seen just once and less than 35% held by the top ten. A remark on this clonotype: Its antigen is not known.

With 6 bases clipped from V and 4 bases from J, the junction kept 4 bases outside the gene matches. The germline CDR1 and CDR2 sequences are MNHEY and SMNVEV (reference sequence). This CDR3 comprises 13 residues. The material was peripheral blood mononuclear cells (PBMCs), obtained when the disease was refractory, from a patient treated with antithyroid drugs. This chain links TRBV27 with TRBJ1-1, with 8 bases that match TRBD1. The origin of this receptor is a female donor with Graves disease. The CDR3 bases are TGTGCCAGCAGCACAGGGGGGAGCACTGAAGCTTTCTTT. Protein: CASSTGGSTEAFF.